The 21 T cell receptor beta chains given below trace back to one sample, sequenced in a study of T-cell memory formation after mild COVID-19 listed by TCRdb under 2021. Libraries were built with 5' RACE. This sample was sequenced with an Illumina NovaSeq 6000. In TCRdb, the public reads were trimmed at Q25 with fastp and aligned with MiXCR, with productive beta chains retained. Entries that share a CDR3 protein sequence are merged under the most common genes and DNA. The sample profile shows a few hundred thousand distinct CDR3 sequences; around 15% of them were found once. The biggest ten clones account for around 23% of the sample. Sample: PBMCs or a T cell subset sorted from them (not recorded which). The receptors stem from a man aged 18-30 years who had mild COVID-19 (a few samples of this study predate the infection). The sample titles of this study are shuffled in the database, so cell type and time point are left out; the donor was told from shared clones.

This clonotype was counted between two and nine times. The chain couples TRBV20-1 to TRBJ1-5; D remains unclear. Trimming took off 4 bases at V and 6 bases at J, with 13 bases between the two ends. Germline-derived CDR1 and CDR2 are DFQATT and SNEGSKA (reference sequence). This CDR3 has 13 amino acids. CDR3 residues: CSATEQVGQPQHF. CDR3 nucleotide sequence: TGCAGTGCTACTGAGCAGGTTGGTCAGCCCCAGCATTTT.

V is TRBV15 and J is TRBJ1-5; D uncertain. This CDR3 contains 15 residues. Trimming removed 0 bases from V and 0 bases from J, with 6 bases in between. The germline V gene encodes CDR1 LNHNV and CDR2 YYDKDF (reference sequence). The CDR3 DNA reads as TGTGCCACCAGCAGAGATGGGGATAGCAATCAGCCCCAGCATTTT. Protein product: CATSRDGDSNQPQHF.

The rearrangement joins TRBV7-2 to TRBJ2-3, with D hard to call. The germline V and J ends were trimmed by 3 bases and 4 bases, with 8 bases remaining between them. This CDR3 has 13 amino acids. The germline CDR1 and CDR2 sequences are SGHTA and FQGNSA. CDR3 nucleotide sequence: TGTGCCAGCAGCTTTTATTCATCAGATACGCAGTATTTT. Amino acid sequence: CASSFYSSDTQYF.

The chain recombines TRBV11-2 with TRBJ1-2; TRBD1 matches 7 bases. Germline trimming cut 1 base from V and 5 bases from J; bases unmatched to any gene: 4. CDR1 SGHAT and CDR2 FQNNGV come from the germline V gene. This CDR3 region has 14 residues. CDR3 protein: CASSLGDSSYGYTF. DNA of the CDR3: TGTGCCAGCAGCTTAGGGGACAGCAGTTATGGCTACACCTTC.

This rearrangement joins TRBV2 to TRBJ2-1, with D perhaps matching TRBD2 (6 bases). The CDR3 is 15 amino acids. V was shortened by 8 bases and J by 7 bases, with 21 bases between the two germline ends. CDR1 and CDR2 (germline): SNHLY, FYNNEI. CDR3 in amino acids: CASLRREFLENEQFF. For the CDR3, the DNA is TGTGCCAGCCTCCGCCGGGAGTTCCTCGAAAATGAGCAGTTCTTC.

CDR3 coding DNA: TGTGCCAGCAGTTACTCTAGCGGGGGCTACGAGCAGTACGTC. As protein: CASSYSSGGYEQYV. V usage is TRBV6-6 and J usage is TRBJ2-7; 9 nucleotides agree with TRBD2. The CDR3 spans 14 residues. Per germline, CDR1 MNHNY and CDR2 SVGAGI (reference sequence). The V segment lost 0 bases and the J segment 3 bases; nucleotides outside the gene matches: 0.

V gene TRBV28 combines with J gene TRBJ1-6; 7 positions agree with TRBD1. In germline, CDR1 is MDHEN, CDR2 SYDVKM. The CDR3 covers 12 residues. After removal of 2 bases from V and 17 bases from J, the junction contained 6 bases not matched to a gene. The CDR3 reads CASSLRQGGFHF. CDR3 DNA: TGTGCCAGCAGTTTACGACAGGGTGGGTTCCACTTT.

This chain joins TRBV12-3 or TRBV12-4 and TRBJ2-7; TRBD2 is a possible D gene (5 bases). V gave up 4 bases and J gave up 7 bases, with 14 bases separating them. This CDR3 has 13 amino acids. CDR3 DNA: TGTGCCAGCAGTTCCCGCGGGCGGTCGGAGCAGTACTTC. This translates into CASSSRGRSEQYF.

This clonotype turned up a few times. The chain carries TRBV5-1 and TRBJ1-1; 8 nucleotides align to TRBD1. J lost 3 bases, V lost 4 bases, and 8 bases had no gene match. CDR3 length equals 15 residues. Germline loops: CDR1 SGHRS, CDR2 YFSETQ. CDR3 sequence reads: CASSHRTGPDTEAFF. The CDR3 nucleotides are TGCGCCAGCAGCCATAGGACAGGGCCCGACACTGAAGCTTTCTTT.

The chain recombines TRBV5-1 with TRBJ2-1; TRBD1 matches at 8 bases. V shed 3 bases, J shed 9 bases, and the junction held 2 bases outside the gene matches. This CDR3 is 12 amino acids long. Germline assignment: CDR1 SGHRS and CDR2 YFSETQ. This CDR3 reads CASSSQGAEQFF. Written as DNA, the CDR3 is TGCGCCAGCAGCTCCCAGGGGGCTGAGCAGTTCTTC.

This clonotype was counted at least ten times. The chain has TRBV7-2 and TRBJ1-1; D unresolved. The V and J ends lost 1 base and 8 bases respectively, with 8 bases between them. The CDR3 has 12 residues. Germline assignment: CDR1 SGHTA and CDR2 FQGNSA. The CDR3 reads CASSLGPAEAFF. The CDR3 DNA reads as TGTGCCAGCAGCTTAGGCCCGGCAGAAGCTTTCTTT. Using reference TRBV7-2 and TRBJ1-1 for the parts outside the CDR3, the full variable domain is GAGVSQSPSNKVTEKGKDVELRCDPISGHTALYWYRQSLGQGLEFLIYFQGNSAPDKSGLPSDRFSAERTGGSVSTLTIQRTQQEDSAVYLCASSLGPAEAFFGQGTRLTVV.

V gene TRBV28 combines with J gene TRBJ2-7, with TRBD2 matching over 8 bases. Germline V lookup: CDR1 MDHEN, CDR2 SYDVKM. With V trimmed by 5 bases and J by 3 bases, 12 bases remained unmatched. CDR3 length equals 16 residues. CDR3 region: CASSLRGGLGGYEQYV. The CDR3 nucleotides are TGTGCCAGCAGTCTCCGGGGGGGGCTTGGGGGCTACGAGCAGTACGTC.

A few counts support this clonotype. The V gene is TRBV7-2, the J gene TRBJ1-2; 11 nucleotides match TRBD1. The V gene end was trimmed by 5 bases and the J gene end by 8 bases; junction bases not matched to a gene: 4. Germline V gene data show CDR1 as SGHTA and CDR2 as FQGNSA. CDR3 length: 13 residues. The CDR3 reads CASSGWTGGGYTF. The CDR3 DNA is TGTGCCAGCAGCGGCTGGACAGGGGGCGGCTACACCTTC.

The DNA for the CDR3 is TGTGCCAGCAGTGATGGGTCGGAAGCTTTCTTT. Protein: CASSDGSEAFF. The chain uses TRBV25-1 and TRBJ1-1; D gene ambiguous. V was shortened by 3 bases and J by 8 bases, with 7 bases between the two germline ends. The CDR3 loop spans 11 amino acids. Looked up from germline, CDR1 is MGHDK and CDR2 is SYGVNS.

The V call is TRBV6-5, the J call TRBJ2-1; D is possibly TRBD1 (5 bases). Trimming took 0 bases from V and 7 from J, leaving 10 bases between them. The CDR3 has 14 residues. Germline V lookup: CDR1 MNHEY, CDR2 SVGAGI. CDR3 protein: CASSYSAGWNEQFF. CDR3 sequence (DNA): TGTGCCAGCAGTTACTCTGCAGGGTGGAATGAGCAGTTCTTC.

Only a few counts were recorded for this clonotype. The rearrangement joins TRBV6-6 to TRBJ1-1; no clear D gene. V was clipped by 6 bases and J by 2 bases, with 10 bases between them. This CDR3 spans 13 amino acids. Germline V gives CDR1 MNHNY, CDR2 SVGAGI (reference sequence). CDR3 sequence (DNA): TGTGCCAGCAGCACTCAGGAAAACACTGAAGCTTTCTTT. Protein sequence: CASSTQENTEAFF.

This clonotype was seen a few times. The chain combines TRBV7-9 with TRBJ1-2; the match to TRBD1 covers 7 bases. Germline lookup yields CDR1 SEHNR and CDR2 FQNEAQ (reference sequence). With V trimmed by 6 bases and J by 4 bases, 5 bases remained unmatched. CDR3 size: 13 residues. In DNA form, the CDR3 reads TGTGCCAGCAGGGTGGGACAGAGCTATGGCTACACCTTC. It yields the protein CASRVGQSYGYTF.

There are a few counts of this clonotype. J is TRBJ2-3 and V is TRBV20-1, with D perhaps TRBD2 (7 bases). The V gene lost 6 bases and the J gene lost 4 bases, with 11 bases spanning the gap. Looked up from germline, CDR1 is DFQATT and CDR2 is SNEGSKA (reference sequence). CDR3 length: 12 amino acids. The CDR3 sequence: CSARGAPDTQYF. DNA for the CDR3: TGCAGTGCCCGGGGGGCCCCAGATACGCAGTATTTT.

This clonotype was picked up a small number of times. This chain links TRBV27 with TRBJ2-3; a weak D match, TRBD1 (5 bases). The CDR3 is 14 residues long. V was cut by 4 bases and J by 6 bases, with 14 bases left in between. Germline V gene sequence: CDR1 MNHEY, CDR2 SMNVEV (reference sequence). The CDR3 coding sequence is TGTGCCAGCAGTTATAAGGGGTGGTGGGATACGCAGTATTTT. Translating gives CASSYKGWWDTQYF.

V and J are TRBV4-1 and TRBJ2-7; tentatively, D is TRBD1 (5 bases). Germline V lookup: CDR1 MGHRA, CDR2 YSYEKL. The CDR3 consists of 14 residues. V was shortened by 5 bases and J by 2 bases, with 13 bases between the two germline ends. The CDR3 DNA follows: TGCGCCAGCAGCACGTGGACGGACACCTACGAGCAGTACTTC. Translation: CASSTWTDTYEQYF.

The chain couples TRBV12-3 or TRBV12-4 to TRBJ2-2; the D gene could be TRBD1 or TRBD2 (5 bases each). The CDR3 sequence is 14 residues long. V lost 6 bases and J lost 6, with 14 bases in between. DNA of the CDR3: TGTGCCAGCAGGTGGTCGGGGACCCCCGGGGAGCTGTTTTTT. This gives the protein CASRWSGTPGELFF.